This T cell receptor beta chain is drawn from a study of CXCR3-negative and CXCR3-positive naive CD8 T cells. Approximately 300,000 cells per CD8+ T cell subset were flow-sorted in triplicate. On this clonotype: Its antigen is not known.

The CDR3 extends over 20 amino acids. The germline gives CDR1 SEHNR, CDR2 FQNEAQ (reference sequence). Study conclusions and caveats: TRB CDR3 properties were used to infer TCR strength, and surface CD5 was comparable between naive subsets. Both of the naive subsets showed about the same high diversity, but memory CD8+ cells had much less. Comparison of naive cells showed more hydrophobic TRB CDR3s in CXCR3-positive than in CXCR3-negative naive cells.

Via 5' RACE with UMI labels, TRB cDNA libraries were prepared. TCRdb reworked the 5' RACE reads into one entry per CDR3 protein, no DNA. The sample has around 66,000 distinct CDR3 sequences. The sequence was obtained from a human donor in good health. Some clones in this sample may be carry-over from other donors' samples. The gene calls are TRBV7-9 and TRBJ2-1; the D call from TCRdb, TRBD1, cannot be confirmed without DNA. The specimen was naive CXCR3+ CD8+ T cells from blood. As for subset: CD45RO-CCR7+CD27+CD95- naive CD8+ T cells expressing CXCR3 (TNR3+). The chain's CDR3 is CASSLEPHINSAGKRNEQFF.